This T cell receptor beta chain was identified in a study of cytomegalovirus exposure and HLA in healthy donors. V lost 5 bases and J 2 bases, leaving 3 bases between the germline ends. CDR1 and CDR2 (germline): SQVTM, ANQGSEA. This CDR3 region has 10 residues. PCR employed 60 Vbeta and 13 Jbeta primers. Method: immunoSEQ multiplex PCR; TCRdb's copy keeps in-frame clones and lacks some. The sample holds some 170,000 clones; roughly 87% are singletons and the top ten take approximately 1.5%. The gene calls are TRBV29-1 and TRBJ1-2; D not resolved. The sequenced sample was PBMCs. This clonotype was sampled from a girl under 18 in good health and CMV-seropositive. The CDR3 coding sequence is TGCAGCGTTAGCAACTATGGCTACACCTTC. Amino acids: CSVSNYGYTF. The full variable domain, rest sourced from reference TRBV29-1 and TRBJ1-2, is SAVISQKPSRDICQRGTSLTIQCQVDSQVTMMFWYRQQPGQSLTLIATANQGSEATYESGFVIDKFPISRPNLTFSTLTVSNMSPEDSSIYLCSVSNYGYTFGSGTRLTVV.